The source of this TCR beta chain is a study of CD8 T cells in ankylosing spondylitis. Study results and caveats: Clones tied to disease were said to be significantly enriched in matched ankylosing spondylitis synovial fluid. A motif of under 10 highly homologous TCR beta variants was seen as apparently characteristic of ankylosing spondylitis blood.

There are a few counts of this clonotype. Its specificity is unknown. Libraries of TCR beta came from quantitative 5'-RACE with molecular barcodes. TCRdb re-called the 5' RACE reads with MiXCR, one entry per CDR3 protein. This table holds roughly 470,000 distinct CDR3 sequences, 20% to 30% found once. Germline CDR1 is SGHRS and CDR2 is YFSETQ. The trim removed 1 base at V and 7 bases at J, leaving 7 bases unmatched. The CDR3 has 14 residues. J is TRBJ2-7 and V is TRBV5-1, with 8 bases lining up with TRBD2. The sample consisted of blood, either unsorted or a sorted T cell fraction (not recorded which). The source is a male donor with ankylosing spondylitis. The CDR3: CASSLRGLVTEQYF. The CDR3 DNA reads as TGCGCCAGCAGCTTGAGGGGACTAGTAACTGAGCAGTACTTC. The whole variable domain, filled in from reference TRBV5-1 and TRBJ2-7, reads KAGVTQTPRYLIKTRGQQVTLSCSPISGHRSVSWYQQTPGQGLQFLFEYFSETQRNKGNFPGRFSGRQFSNSRSEMNVSTLELGDSALYLCASSLRGLVTEQYFGPGTRLTVT.